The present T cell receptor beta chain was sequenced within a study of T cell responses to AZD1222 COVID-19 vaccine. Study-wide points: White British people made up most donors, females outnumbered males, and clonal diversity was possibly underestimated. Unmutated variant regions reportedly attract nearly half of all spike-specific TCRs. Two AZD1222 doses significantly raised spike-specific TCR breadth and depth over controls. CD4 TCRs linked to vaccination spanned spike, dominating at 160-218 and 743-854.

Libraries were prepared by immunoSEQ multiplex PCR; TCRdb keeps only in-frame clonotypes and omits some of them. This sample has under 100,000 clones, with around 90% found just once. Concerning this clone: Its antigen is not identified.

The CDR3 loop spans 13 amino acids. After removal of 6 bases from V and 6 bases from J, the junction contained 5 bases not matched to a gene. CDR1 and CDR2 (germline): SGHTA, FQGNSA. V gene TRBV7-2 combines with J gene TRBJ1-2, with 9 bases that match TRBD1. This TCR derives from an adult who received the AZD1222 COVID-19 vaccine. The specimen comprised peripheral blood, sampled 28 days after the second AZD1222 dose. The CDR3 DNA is TGTGCCAGCAGTCCGGGACAGGGCCATGGCTACACCTTC. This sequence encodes CASSPGQGHGYTF. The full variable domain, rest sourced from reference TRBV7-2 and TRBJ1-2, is GAGVSQSPSNKVTEKGKDVELRCDPISGHTALYWYRQSLGQGLEFLIYFQGNSAPDKSGLPSDRFSAERTGGSVSTLTIQRTQQEDSAVYLCASSPGQGHGYTFGSGTRLTVV.